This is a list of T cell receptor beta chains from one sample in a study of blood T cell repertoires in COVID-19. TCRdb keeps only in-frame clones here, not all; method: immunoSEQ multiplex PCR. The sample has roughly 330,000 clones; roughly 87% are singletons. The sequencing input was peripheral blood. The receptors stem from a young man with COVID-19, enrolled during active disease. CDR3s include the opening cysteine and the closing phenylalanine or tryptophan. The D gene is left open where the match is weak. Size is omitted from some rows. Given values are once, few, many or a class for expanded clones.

CDR3nt: TGTGCCAGCAGCAAAGCCGTGGCAGTGGCGAACACCGGGGAGCTGTTTTTT
CDR3aa: CASSKAVAVANTGELFF
d_gene: -
abundance: once
j_gene: TRBJ2-2
v_gene: TRBV21-1

CDR3nt: TGTGCCAGCAGTTTATCGAGGGGACTCTCCTATGGCTACACCTTC
CDR3aa: CASSLSRGLSYGYTF
d_gene: -
abundance: -
j_gene: TRBJ1-2
v_gene: TRBV27

CDR3nt: TGTGCCAGCAGCCAAGAAGGTGGAGGGGAAGAGACCCAGTACTTC
CDR3aa: CASSQEGGGEETQYF
d_gene: -
abundance: -
j_gene: TRBJ2-5
v_gene: TRBV3-1/TRBV3-2

CDR3nt: TGTGCCAGCAGTTTCCGGAACACCGGGGAGCTGTTTTTT
CDR3aa: CASSFRNTGELFF
d_gene: -
abundance: -
j_gene: TRBJ2-2
v_gene: TRBV27

CDR3nt: TGCGCCAGCAGCCAAACCACTTTTGCGGGAGGCACAGATACGCAGTATTTT
CDR3aa: CASSQTTFAGGTDTQYF
d_gene: TRBD2
abundance: -
j_gene: TRBJ2-3
v_gene: TRBV4-1

CDR3nt: TGTGCCAGCAGTTACTCGTCGCGACCGGGACTCAGCTCCTATAATTCACCCCTCCACTTT
CDR3aa: CASSYSSRPGLSSYNSPLHF
d_gene: -
abundance: -
j_gene: TRBJ1-6
v_gene: TRBV6-2/TRBV6-3

CDR3nt: TGTGCCAGCAGCCCCCCCCCGGGACTAGCCGGACTACCGCCCTTAAATGAGCAGTTCTTC
CDR3aa: CASSPPPGLAGLPPLNEQFF
d_gene: TRBD2
abundance: -
j_gene: TRBJ2-1
v_gene: TRBV7-3

CDR3nt: TGCGCCAGCAGCCAAAACCCCCAGTCCGGGGTCGTGGATGGCTACACCTTC
CDR3aa: CASSQNPQSGVVDGYTF
d_gene: -
abundance: -
j_gene: TRBJ1-2
v_gene: TRBV4-3

CDR3nt: TGTGCCAGCAGCCAACTTGGACTAGCGCGAACAGATACGCAGTATTTT
CDR3aa: CASSQLGLARTDTQYF
d_gene: TRBD2
abundance: -
j_gene: TRBJ2-3
v_gene: TRBV4-2

CDR3nt: TGTGCCAGCAGCACGGGGGGCTGGCAGGAAGCTTTCTTT
CDR3aa: CASSTGGWQEAFF
d_gene: -
abundance: -
j_gene: TRBJ1-1
v_gene: TRBV9

CDR3nt: TGCGCCAGCAGCTTGAGCGAACAGGGGTTTGGAAACACCATATATTTT
CDR3aa: CASSLSEQGFGNTIYF
d_gene: TRBD1
abundance: once
j_gene: TRBJ1-3
v_gene: TRBV5-1

CDR3nt: TGTGCCATCAGCGACAGGGCCGGAGAGACTGAAGCTTTCTTT
CDR3aa: CAISDRAGETEAFF
d_gene: TRBD1
abundance: -
j_gene: TRBJ1-1
v_gene: TRBV10-3

CDR3nt: TGCAGCGTTGAAGATTTAGGCAGGGCCCCAGATACGCAGTATTTT
CDR3aa: CSVEDLGRAPDTQYF
d_gene: -
abundance: -
j_gene: TRBJ2-3
v_gene: TRBV29-1

CDR3nt: TGTGCCAGCAGTTTTGACAGGGGGGTCAATCAGCCCCAGCATTTT
CDR3aa: CASSFDRGVNQPQHF
d_gene: TRBD1
abundance: -
j_gene: TRBJ1-5
v_gene: TRBV6-5

CDR3nt: TGTGCCAGCAGTTTTGATTCAGTGGCGGGGCCCAGCTCCTACGAGCAGTACTTC
CDR3aa: CASSFDSVAGPSSYEQYF
d_gene: -
abundance: -
j_gene: TRBJ2-7
v_gene: TRBV28

CDR3nt: TGTGCCAGCAGCCACGACAGGGATGGCTACACCTTC
CDR3aa: CASSHDRDGYTF
d_gene: TRBD1
abundance: -
j_gene: TRBJ1-2
v_gene: TRBV7-9

CDR3nt: TGTGCCAGCTCGCGAACCGGGACGGAGGGGACTGAAGCTTTCTTT
CDR3aa: CASSRTGTEGTEAFF
d_gene: -
abundance: -
j_gene: TRBJ1-1
v_gene: TRBV18

CDR3nt: TGCGCCAGCAGCTTGGGGACTTTCCAAGAGACCCAGTACTTC
CDR3aa: CASSLGTFQETQYF
d_gene: -
abundance: -
j_gene: TRBJ2-5
v_gene: TRBV5-1

CDR3nt: TGTGCCAGCAGCTTAGGTCCAGGGGGCGTGGACGAGCAGTACTTC
CDR3aa: CASSLGPGGVDEQYF
d_gene: TRBD1
abundance: -
j_gene: TRBJ2-7
v_gene: TRBV7-9

CDR3nt: TGTGCCAGCAGCCCTAGCGCCGGGACAGACACTGAAGCTTTCTTT
CDR3aa: CASSPSAGTDTEAFF
d_gene: TRBD1
abundance: -
j_gene: TRBJ1-1
v_gene: TRBV7-9

CDR3nt: TGTGCCAGCAGTTACACTCGCGGGGCCCCCTACGAGCAGTACTTC
CDR3aa: CASSYTRGAPYEQYF
d_gene: -
abundance: -
j_gene: TRBJ2-7
v_gene: TRBV6-2/TRBV6-3

CDR3nt: TGTGCCAGCAGCGGGGACAGGGGACATGGCTACACCTTC
CDR3aa: CASSGDRGHGYTF
d_gene: TRBD1
abundance: few
j_gene: TRBJ1-2
v_gene: TRBV9

CDR3nt: TGTGCCAGCAGCCCAATTAGGGGGCTGACAGGGGGCGCGTACGAGCAGTACTTC
CDR3aa: CASSPIRGLTGGAYEQYF
d_gene: TRBD1
abundance: -
j_gene: TRBJ2-7
v_gene: TRBV7-9

CDR3nt: TGTGCCAGCAGCGTAATTCCAAACACCGGGGAGCTGTTTTTT
CDR3aa: CASSVIPNTGELFF
d_gene: -
abundance: -
j_gene: TRBJ2-2
v_gene: TRBV9

CDR3nt: TGTGCCAGCAGTTACTCGAGTCGGGCGGGAGGAGATACGCAGTATTTT
CDR3aa: CASSYSSRAGGDTQYF
d_gene: TRBD2
abundance: -
j_gene: TRBJ2-3
v_gene: TRBV6-5

CDR3nt: TGTGCCAGCAGCCCCGGGTCCAACTACGAGCAGTACTTC
CDR3aa: CASSPGSNYEQYF
d_gene: -
abundance: -
j_gene: TRBJ2-7
v_gene: TRBV3-1/TRBV3-2

CDR3nt: TGTGCCAGCAGCTTAGCGGGACTAGTCGGCTACACCTTC
CDR3aa: CASSLAGLVGYTF
d_gene: -
abundance: -
j_gene: TRBJ1-2
v_gene: TRBV7-2

CDR3nt: TGTGCCAGCAGCCGCGGGACTAGCGGGGGGTTACCTCAGTTCTTC
CDR3aa: CASSRGTSGGLPQFF
d_gene: TRBD2
abundance: -
j_gene: TRBJ2-1
v_gene: TRBV3-1/TRBV3-2

CDR3nt: TGTGCCAGCAGTCCAGGGTGGAGCTCCTATAATTCACCCCTCCACTTT
CDR3aa: CASSPGWSSYNSPLHF
d_gene: -
abundance: -
j_gene: TRBJ1-6
v_gene: TRBV27

CDR3nt: TGTGCCAGTAGTGGGAGCGCACGATCTACAGATACGCAGTATTTT
CDR3aa: CASSGSARSTDTQYF
d_gene: -
abundance: -
j_gene: TRBJ2-3
v_gene: TRBV19

CDR3nt: TGCGCCAGCAGCCAAGACAGAGACTATGGCTACACCTTC
CDR3aa: CASSQDRDYGYTF
d_gene: -
abundance: -
j_gene: TRBJ1-2
v_gene: TRBV5-1

CDR3nt: TGTGCCAGCAGCTCCGGAGTGACTAGCGGGCCGGCAAGGGAGACCCAGTACTTC
CDR3aa: CASSSGVTSGPARETQYF
d_gene: TRBD2
abundance: -
j_gene: TRBJ2-5
v_gene: TRBV7-2

CDR3nt: TGTGCCAGCAGTCATGGGACAGGTCCAGGGGTTGTCTACGAGCAGTACTTC
CDR3aa: CASSHGTGPGVVYEQYF
d_gene: TRBD1
abundance: -
j_gene: TRBJ2-7
v_gene: TRBV27

CDR3nt: TGCGCCAGCAGCTTGGCCGGTGGGACACTTTACCCCTACGAGCAGTACTTC
CDR3aa: CASSLAGGTLYPYEQYF
d_gene: -
abundance: few
j_gene: TRBJ2-7
v_gene: TRBV5-1

CDR3nt: TGTGCCAGTAGATGGGACAAAGCGAACACTGAAGCTTTCTTT
CDR3aa: CASRWDKANTEAFF
d_gene: -
abundance: few
j_gene: TRBJ1-1
v_gene: TRBV19

CDR3nt: TGTGCCAGCTCGGCGGGACAGGTGAACACCGGGGAGCTGTTTTTT
CDR3aa: CASSAGQVNTGELFF
d_gene: TRBD1
abundance: -
j_gene: TRBJ2-2
v_gene: TRBV18

CDR3nt: TGTGCCAGCAGTTACTTGGCGGCAGGGATTCTAGAGCAGTACTTC
CDR3aa: CASSYLAAGILEQYF
d_gene: -
abundance: -
j_gene: TRBJ2-7
v_gene: TRBV6-5

CDR3nt: TGTGCCAGTACTCCGGGGGGGAGGAGCAATCAGCCCCAGCATTTT
CDR3aa: CASTPGGRSNQPQHF
d_gene: -
abundance: -
j_gene: TRBJ1-5
v_gene: TRBV19

CDR3nt: TGCGCCAGCAGCCCCCCGGACAGGGTCACTGAAGCTTTCTTT
CDR3aa: CASSPPDRVTEAFF
d_gene: TRBD1
abundance: -
j_gene: TRBJ1-1
v_gene: TRBV4-3

CDR3nt: TGTGCCAGCAGCCAAGCTGGGGGGTATGGCTACACCTTC
CDR3aa: CASSQAGGYGYTF
d_gene: -
abundance: -
j_gene: TRBJ1-2
v_gene: TRBV14

CDR3nt: TGTGCCAGCAGTTATCAGGGGATGGGTGAGACCCAGTACTTC
CDR3aa: CASSYQGMGETQYF
d_gene: -
abundance: -
j_gene: TRBJ2-5
v_gene: TRBV27

CDR3nt: TGTGCCAGTAGTATGGGACAGGGGTCGAACACCGGGGAGCTGTTTTTT
CDR3aa: CASSMGQGSNTGELFF
d_gene: TRBD1
abundance: -
j_gene: TRBJ2-2
v_gene: TRBV19